These 22 T cell receptor beta chains originate from one sample sequenced in a study of shared clonotypes between healthy human individuals. Profiling relied on immunoSEQ multiplex PCR, and the TCRdb table lists in-frame clones only, not all of them. Of about 470,000 clones listed, roughly 80% are singletons. Sequencing was performed on PBMCs. These receptors came from a woman aged 40 to 50 in good health. Some clones in this sample may be carry-over from other donors' samples.

The chain carries TRBV5-5 and TRBJ2-1; a weak D match, TRBD1 (5 bases). The V and J ends lost 0 bases and 1 base respectively, with 8 bases between them. There are 15 residues in the CDR3. Germline CDR1 SGHKS, CDR2 YYEKEE (reference sequence). CDR3 amino acids: CASSLVQGSYNEQFF. CDR3 DNA sequence: TGTGCCAGCAGCTTGGTGCAGGGTTCCTACAATGAGCAGTTCTTC.

The genes are TRBV7-9 and TRBJ2-6; possible D gene TRBD1, 6 bases. Germline V CDR1 and CDR2: SEHNR, FQNEAQ (reference sequence). The CDR3 loop spans 16 amino acids. With 5 bases removed from V and 5 bases from J, the gap between germline ends came to 16 bases. The CDR3 protein is CASSPDRKRRANVLTF. CDR3 coding DNA: TGTGCCAGCAGCCCAGACAGGAAAAGAAGGGCCAACGTCCTGACTTTC.

In DNA form, the CDR3 reads TGTGCCTGGACACGGAGTACTATTGGACTAGCGGGATTCTACGAGCAGTACTTC. This gives the protein CAWTRSTIGLAGFYEQYF. This chain joins TRBV30 and TRBJ2-5, with 12 bases aligning to TRBD2. The J call may be faulty, since TRBJ2-7 better matches the DNA end. The CDR3 runs to 18 residues. Per the germline V gene, CDR1 is GTSNPN and CDR2 is SVGIG (reference sequence).

This clone has only one observation. V usage is TRBV29-1 and J usage is TRBJ2-5; no clear D gene. Trimming took off 2 bases at V and 5 bases at J, with 3 bases between the two ends. Germline V gene data show CDR1 as SQVTM and CDR2 as ANQGSEA. This CDR3 is 10 amino acids long. Here the CDR3 DNA reads TGCAGCGTTGAATGGGAGACCCAGTACTTC. The encoded protein is CSVEWETQYF.

V and J are TRBV7-3 and TRBJ2-1, with D perhaps matching TRBD2 (6 bases). CDR3 size: 17 residues. Trimming took 5 bases from V and 5 from J, leaving 22 bases between them. Germline V gene sequence: CDR1 SGHTA, CDR2 FQGTGA. The CDR3 sequence: CASSRVSGTLSDNEQFF. The CDR3 DNA sequence: TGTGCCAGCAGCCGAGTTTCCGGGACTCTATCTGACAATGAGCAGTTCTTC. The full variable domain, its missing parts supplied by reference TRBV7-3 and TRBJ2-1, is GAGVSQTPSNKVTEKGKYVELRCDPISGHTALYWYRQSLGQGPEFLIYFQGTGAADDSGLPNDRFFAVRPEGSVSTLKIQRTERGDSAVYLCASSRVSGTLSDNEQFFGPGTRLTVL.

The chain is built from TRBV11-3 and TRBJ1-1; TRBD1 matches at 8 bases. Germline values: CDR1 SGHNT, CDR2 YENEEA. The CDR3 loop spans 12 amino acids. Germline trimming cut 1 base from V and 11 bases from J; bases unmatched to any gene: 3. For the CDR3, the DNA is TGTGCCAGCAGCTTAGGGACAGGGTCGGCTTTCTTT. Amino acids: CASSLGTGSAFF.

This rearrangement joins TRBV11-3 to TRBJ2-1; 10 bases are shared with TRBD2. Germline assignment: CDR1 SGHNT and CDR2 YENEEA. V lost 1 base and J lost 5; bases outside the gene matches: 8. CDR3 length equals 17 residues. CDR3 region: CASSLALAGGGHNEQFF. The DNA for the CDR3 is TGTGCCAGCAGCTTAGCGTTAGCGGGAGGAGGCCACAATGAGCAGTTCTTC.

The chain combines TRBV30 with TRBJ1-3, with D possibly TRBD1 on 5 matching bases. The CDR3 sequence is 14 residues long. Looked up from germline, CDR1 is GTSNPN and CDR2 is SVGIG (reference sequence). The ends were cut back, 0 bases at V and 3 bases at J, with 9 bases in the middle. The CDR3: CAWSVGGDGNTIYF. The CDR3, as DNA: TGTGCCTGGAGTGTTGGGGGGGATGGAAACACCATATATTTT.

CDR3 nucleotide sequence: TGTGCCAGCAGCCAAGATCGAGTTCGGGCTAGCGGCTCCCAAGAGACCCAGTACTTC. As protein: CASSQDRVRASGSQETQYF. The V and J genes are TRBV4-2 and TRBJ2-5; TRBD2 matches at 7 bases. The CDR3 has 19 residues. The germline V gene encodes CDR1 LGHNA and CDR2 YNFKEQ. V dropped 0 bases and J dropped 1; count of bases not matched to a gene: 14.

This clone was detected only a few times. The rearrangement uses TRBV5-6 and TRBJ2-3; D remains unclear. Trimming removed 3 bases from V and 10 bases from J, with 9 bases in between. CDR1 is SGHDT and CDR2 is YYEEEE in the germline V gene. The CDR3 contains 11 residues. The CDR3 DNA is TGTGCCAGCAGCTCGGGTGATGCGCAGTATTTT. It encodes CASSSGDAQYF.

The chain joins TRBV6-1 to TRBJ2-2; 9 bases are a match to TRBD2. This CDR3 comprises 15 residues. Germline values: CDR1 MNHNS, CDR2 SASEGT. J gave up 2 bases and V 4 bases, and 2 bases lay outside the gene matches. CDR3 region: CASSVLAGNTGELFF. CDR3 nucleotide sequence: TGTGCCAGCAGTGTTCTAGCGGGAAACACCGGGGAGCTGTTTTTT.

The chain combines TRBV7-2 with TRBJ1-2; possible D gene TRBD1, 6 bases. The CDR3 totals 15 residues. Germline CDR1 SGHTA, CDR2 FQGNSA. The V end was cut by 5 bases, the J end by 8 bases, with 21 bases between. CDR3 sequence: CASSRRGVTGYGYTF. As DNA, the CDR3 is TGTGCCAGCAGCCGTAGGGGAGTTACAGGGTACGGCTACACCTTC.

CDR3 protein: CASSKAELSSYEQYF. Here the CDR3 DNA reads TGCGCCAGCAGCAAAGCGGAGCTGAGCTCCTACGAGCAGTACTTC. The genes are TRBV5-1 and TRBJ2-7; possible D gene TRBD2, 5 bases. The germline V gene encodes CDR1 SGHRS and CDR2 YFSETQ. This CDR3 contains 15 residues. V shed 4 bases and J shed 0 bases, with 14 bases lying between them. The full variable domain, completed using reference TRBV5-1 and TRBJ2-7, is KAGVTQTPRYLIKTRGQQVTLSCSPISGHRSVSWYQQTPGQGLQFLFEYFSETQRNKGNFPGRFSGRQFSNSRSEMNVSTLELGDSALYLCASSKAELSSYEQYFGPGTRLTVT.

This clone was counted a single time. The J gene is TRBJ2-1, the V gene TRBV7-2; no clear D. This CDR3 has 14 residues. Germline V gives CDR1 SGHTA, CDR2 FQGNSA. With 4 bases removed from V and 6 bases from J, the gap between germline ends came to 13 bases. CDR3 in DNA: TGTGCCAGCAGCTACCGCCCTTGGGGCAATGAGCAGTTCTTC. As protein: CASSYRPWGNEQFF.

V gene TRBV19 combines with J gene TRBJ1-1; a possible D gene is TRBD1 (6 bases). Germline CDR1 LNHDA, CDR2 SQIVND (reference sequence). Between the trimmed V and J ends, which lost 2 bases and 4 bases, there was a span of 14 bases. CDR3 length: 15 residues. The CDR3 DNA reads as TGTGCCAGTAGTATAAGGGGGGGACGTATCACTGAAGCTTTCTTT. Protein product: CASSIRGGRITEAFF.

The chain is built from TRBV19 and TRBJ1-1; D is perhaps TRBD1 (5 bases). Trimming removed 4 bases at V and 1 base at J, with 10 bases between. Germline lookup yields CDR1 LNHDA and CDR2 SQIVND (reference sequence). This CDR3 has 14 amino acids. The CDR3 protein is CASSSRGWNTEAFF. The CDR3 DNA reads TGTGCCAGTAGTAGCCGGGGCTGGAACACTGAAGCTTTCTTT.

The J gene is TRBJ1-2, the V gene TRBV7-8, with a possible D match to TRBD1 (6 bases). V was clipped by 1 base and J by 1 base, with 10 bases between them. Germline loops: CDR1 SGHVS, CDR2 FQNEAQ. The CDR3 runs to 15 residues. In DNA, the CDR3 is TGTGCCAGCAGCTTAGAAGCCAGGGGTAACTATGGCTACACCTTC. It yields the protein CASSLEARGNYGYTF.

The V and J genes are TRBV7-2 and TRBJ2-2; 12 bases match TRBD1. This CDR3 contains 17 residues. Germline lookup yields CDR1 SGHTA and CDR2 FQGNSA. The trim removed 5 bases at V and 6 bases at J, leaving 10 bases unmatched. CDR3 DNA sequence: TGTGCCAGCAGCCCGAGCCGGGGACAGGGGGCGTCCGGGGAGCTGTTTTTT. Encoded protein: CASSPSRGQGASGELFF.

Ten or more counts support this clone. The genes are TRBV27 and TRBJ2-1; D not resolved. Germline assignment: CDR1 MNHEY and CDR2 SMNVEV (reference sequence). The CDR3 contains 12 residues. The V and J ends lost 2 bases and 6 bases respectively, with 5 bases between them. The CDR3 DNA follows: TGTGCCAGCAGTTTAGGCGCCAATGAGCAGTTCTTC. This encodes CASSLGANEQFF.

This chain joins TRBV28 and TRBJ2-3; TRBD1 matches at 8 bases. The trim removed 6 bases at V and 4 bases at J, leaving 6 bases unmatched. From germline, CDR1 is MDHEN and CDR2 SYDVKM. This CDR3 is 14 amino acids long. The CDR3 is CASRGSRGPDTQYF. The CDR3 coding sequence is TGTGCCAGCAGGGGCTCCAGGGGGCCAGATACGCAGTATTTT.

The chain links TRBV5-4 to TRBJ2-7; 13 bases agree with TRBD2. V shed 4 bases, J shed 6 bases, and the junction held 7 bases outside the gene matches. CDR3 length: 15 residues. Germline V gene sequence: CDR1 SGHNT, CDR2 YYREEE (reference sequence). CDR3 sequence (DNA): TGTGCCAGCAGCCCTGGACTAGCGGGAGCGGGCGAGCAGTACTTC. Its translation: CASSPGLAGAGEQYF.

This clone was counted ten times or more. J is TRBJ2-7 and V is TRBV11-2; 7 bases agree with TRBD1. This CDR3 spans 15 amino acids. CDR1 and CDR2 from the germline V gene are SGHAT and FQNNGV. V gave up 5 bases and J gave up 3 bases; unmatched junction bases: 10. CDR3 DNA: TGTGCCAGCAGCGACTACAGGGGTAAGGGCTACGAGCAGTACTTC. Protein product: CASSDYRGKGYEQYF. Using reference TRBV11-2 and TRBJ2-7 for the parts outside the CDR3, the full variable domain is EAGVAQSPRYKIIEKRQSVAFWCNPISGHATLYWYQQILGQGPKLLIQFQNNGVVDDSQLPKDRFSAERLKGVDSTLKIQPAKLEDSAVYLCASSDYRGKGYEQYFGPGTRLTVT.